One and the same sample provided the 25 T cell receptor beta chains below, sequenced in a study of cytomegalovirus exposure and HLA in healthy donors (dated by TCRdb to about 2017). The library was made by the immunoSEQ multiplex PCR assay. For the multiplex PCR, a mixture combining 60 forward primers for TCR Vbeta segments and 13 reverse primers for TCR Jbeta segments was used. Not all clones reach the TCRdb copy of this immuneACCESS table, which keeps in-frame sequences only. Checked studies attribute under half of the gap to unresolved V genes and leave the rest unexplained. The table kept for this sample lists 75,000 to 85,000 clones. Of the sample, 3% to 4% falls within the top ten clones. Material: PBMCs. The receptors shown here come from a man younger than 35 in good health and CMV-seropositive.

V usage is TRBV28 and J usage is TRBJ1-1; maybe TRBD1 (5 bases). The germline V and J ends were trimmed by 6 bases and 2 bases, with 10 bases remaining between them. Germline lookup yields CDR1 MDHEN and CDR2 SYDVKM. The CDR3 has 13 amino acids. The CDR3 DNA follows: TGTGCCAGCAGCCTAGACAGTAACACTGAAGCTTTCTTT. This gives the protein CASSLDSNTEAFF.

This chain uses TRBV11-3 with TRBJ2-7; the D gene is possibly TRBD2 (6 bases). Per germline, CDR1 SGHNT and CDR2 YENEEA. V lost 8 bases to trimming and J lost 4 bases, with 21 bases between them. The CDR3 extends over 15 amino acids. The CDR3 nucleotides are TGTGCCAGCGGACCCCATACGGGAGTGGCGTACGAGCAGTACTTC. Amino acids: CASGPHTGVAYEQYF.

The chain has TRBV28 and TRBJ1-5, with a possible D match to TRBD1 (5 bases). In germline, CDR1 is MDHEN, CDR2 SYDVKM. This CDR3 contains 16 residues. V was clipped by 4 bases and J by 4 bases, with 17 bases between them. In nucleotides, the CDR3 is TGTGCCAGCAGTTACGGGGTTTGGGGGAGGAATCAGCCCCAGCATTTT. Its protein is CASSYGVWGRNQPQHF.

V and J are TRBV5-6 and TRBJ1-5; the D is unclear. CDR1 and CDR2 from the germline V gene are SGHDT and YYEEEE. The CDR3 length is 15 residues. V was clipped by 2 bases and J by 0 bases, with 9 bases between them. CDR3 residues: CASSLYVYSNQPQHF. The DNA for the CDR3 is TGTGCCAGCAGCTTATACGTCTATAGCAATCAGCCCCAGCATTTT.

The chain joins TRBV2 to TRBJ2-6; tentatively, D is TRBD2 (5 bases). The CDR3 runs to 17 residues. Trimming stripped 4 bases from V and 0 bases from J, with 13 bases between. Germline values: CDR1 SNHLY, CDR2 FYNNEI. The CDR3 DNA follows: TGTGCCAGCAGTGTCGAGGGCCACCTCTCTGGGGCCAACGTCCTGACTTTC. Protein: CASSVEGHLSGANVLTF.

In DNA form, the CDR3 reads TGTGCCACCAGCAGAGATAAAGAGGACAGGAGTGGGCCTCGGCCCCAGCATTTT. This gives the protein CATSRDKEDRSGPRPQHF. V usage is TRBV15 and J usage is TRBJ1-5; 7 nucleotides match TRBD1. The V gene end was trimmed by 0 bases and the J gene end by 9 bases; junction bases not matched to a gene: 17. This CDR3 contains 18 residues. Germline V gene sequence: CDR1 LNHNV, CDR2 YYDKDF (reference sequence).

The chain joins TRBV28 to TRBJ1-1; weak D call: TRBD1 (5 bases). Germline-derived CDR1 and CDR2 are MDHEN and SYDVKM. CDR3 length: 12 residues. V lost 2 bases and J lost 11, with 12 bases in between. CDR3 nucleotide sequence: TGTGCCAGCAGTTTAAGAATAGGGGATGCTTTCTTT. Its protein is CASSLRIGDAFF. The full variable domain, with the rest looked up from reference TRBV28 and TRBJ1-1, is DVKVTQSSRYLVKRTGEKVFLECVQDMDHENMFWYRQDPGLGLRLIYFSYDVKMKEKGDIPEGYSVSREKKERFSLILESASTNQTSMYLCASSLRIGDAFFGQGTRLTVV.

This chain connects TRBV15 to TRBJ2-3; 10 bases fit TRBD2. V trimming: 3 bases; J trimming: 0 bases; junction bases outside the gene matches: 3. Germline V CDR1 and CDR2: LNHNV, YYDKDF (reference sequence). This CDR3 is built from 16 residues. In DNA form, the CDR3 reads TGTGCCACCAGCAGGGGACTAGCGATCAGCACAGATACGCAGTATTTT. Residues: CATSRGLAISTDTQYF.

V gene TRBV6-1 combines with J gene TRBJ1-1; unclear D gene. Deletions cut 2 bases from V and 11 bases from J, with 15 bases between. This CDR3 contains 13 residues. Germline V lookup: CDR1 MNHNS, CDR2 SASEGT. The CDR3 loop reads CASSELIEGEAFF. In nucleotides, the CDR3 is TGTGCCAGCAGTGAATTGATAGAGGGAGAGGCTTTCTTT.

Concerning this clone itself: At one boundary the junction diverges from the germline segment, which might be a read error. The CDR3 region is CASSPGPRLRLLF. CDR3 DNA: TGTGCCAGCAGCCCTGGACCCCGACTAAGGCTGCTCTTC. The chain recombines TRBV2 with TRBJ2-1; possibly TRBD2 for D (5 bases). The CDR3 is 13 amino acids. Germline CDR1 is SNHLY and CDR2 is FYNNEI.

The rearrangement uses TRBV5-1 and TRBJ1-3, with TRBD1 matching over 8 bases. The CDR3 runs to 17 residues. V dropped 2 bases and J dropped 2; count of bases not matched to a gene: 9. The germline V gene encodes CDR1 SGHRS and CDR2 YFSETQ. For the CDR3, the DNA is TGCGCCAGCAGCTTTAGGACAGGGTTCGGTCCTGGAAACACCATATATTTT. Its translation: CASSFRTGFGPGNTIYF.

This sequence joins TRBV2 and TRBJ1-2; weak D call: TRBD1 (6 bases). The V gene's germline CDR1 is SNHLY and CDR2 FYNNEI. The CDR3 sequence is 15 residues long. V was clipped by 6 bases and J by 5 bases, with 19 bases between them. CDR3 amino acids: CASSAPDSITYGYTF. The CDR3 DNA is TGTGCCAGCAGCGCCCCGGACAGCATTACTTATGGCTACACCTTC.

V is TRBV25-1 and J is TRBJ2-7, with a possible D match to TRBD2 (5 bases). Deletions cut 1 base from V and 2 bases from J, with 6 bases between. The CDR3 covers 13 residues. Germline loops: CDR1 MGHDK, CDR2 SYGVNS. Here the CDR3 reads CASSEWETYEQYF. CDR3 bases: TGTGCCAGCAGTGAATGGGAGACCTACGAGCAGTACTTC.

V gene TRBV6-1 combines with J gene TRBJ1-2, with TRBD1 as a possible D gene (6 bases). Trimming removed 6 bases at V and 4 bases at J, with 12 bases between. The CDR3 has 13 amino acids. Germline values: CDR1 MNHNS, CDR2 SASEGT. The CDR3 sequence is CASREDSLYGYTF. In nucleotides, the CDR3 is TGTGCCAGCAGGGAGGACAGCCTCTATGGCTACACCTTC.

Here the CDR3 reads CASSGTGWNQPQHF. The CDR3 nucleotides read TGTGCCAGCAGCGGGACAGGGTGGAATCAGCCCCAGCATTTT. V gene TRBV6-5 combines with J gene TRBJ1-5, with 9 bases aligning to TRBD1. The CDR3 length is 14 residues. J gave up 4 bases and V 6 bases, and 4 bases lay outside the gene matches. CDR1 is MNHEY, CDR2 SVGAGI, per germline.

The chain joins TRBV5-1 to TRBJ1-2; TRBD1 aligns across 7 bases. Germline-derived CDR1 and CDR2 are SGHRS and YFSETQ. The CDR3 totals 15 residues. The J segment lost 1 base and the V segment lost 3 bases, leaving 6 bases of the junction unmatched. CDR3 protein: CASSSGQQVNYGYTF. The CDR3 bases are TGCGCCAGCAGCTCGGGACAGCAAGTTAACTATGGCTACACCTTC.

V and J are TRBV19 and TRBJ1-1; D might be TRBD1 (5 bases). CDR3 length: 14 residues. Germline values: CDR1 LNHDA, CDR2 SQIVND (reference sequence). Trimming pared 5 bases from V and 1 base from J, leaving 11 bases between. CDR3 DNA sequence: TGTGCCAGTAGTCCCTTCGGGGGGAACACTGAAGCTTTCTTT. Protein product: CASSPFGGNTEAFF.

The chain joins TRBV28 to TRBJ2-3; weak D call: TRBD2 (5 bases). Germline CDR1 and CDR2: MDHEN and SYDVKM. The CDR3 consists of 16 residues. The V end lost 6 bases, the J end lost 4 bases, and 20 bases lay between the germline ends. In DNA, the CDR3 is TGTGCCAGCAGGCTAGAAATAGCGCCGGTGGCAGATACGCAGTATTTT. Its protein is CASRLEIAPVADTQYF.

The rearrangement joins TRBV4-1 to TRBJ2-7; 10 positions match TRBD2. Per germline, CDR1 MGHRA and CDR2 YSYEKL. The J segment lost 3 bases and the V segment lost 4 bases, leaving 3 bases of the junction unmatched. CDR3 length: 14 residues. CDR3 sequence reads: CASSRTSGYYEQYF. The CDR3 DNA follows: TGCGCCAGCAGCCGGACTAGCGGATACTACGAGCAGTACTTC.

CDR3 sequence (DNA): TGTGCCAGTAGTGCGCTGACTAGCGACCGGGGAGAGCAGTACTTC. Translated, it gives CASSALTSDRGEQYF. The chain uses TRBV19 and TRBJ2-7; the match to TRBD2 covers 8 bases. This CDR3 contains 15 residues. V lost 5 bases, J lost 7 bases, and 13 bases stayed unmatched. Germline loops: CDR1 LNHDA, CDR2 SQIVND (reference sequence).

V is TRBV29-1 and J is TRBJ1-2; 10 nucleotides match TRBD1. Trimming cost V 6 bases and J 8 bases; bases outside gene matches: 9. Germline V gene lookup returns CDR1 SQVTM and CDR2 ANQGSEA. The CDR3 has 13 amino acids. CDR3 amino acids: CSVGKTGGKGYTF. CDR3 nucleotides: TGCAGCGTCGGCAAGACAGGGGGCAAAGGCTACACCTTC.

The chain has TRBV5-1 and TRBJ2-5; D perhaps matches TRBD1 (6 bases). V was trimmed by 2 bases and J by 4 bases, leaving 9 bases between them. The germline gives CDR1 SGHRS, CDR2 YFSETQ. CDR3 length: 13 amino acids. In DNA form, the CDR3 reads TGCGCCAGCAGCTTTCAGGGGTCAGAGACCCAGTACTTC. It is translated as CASSFQGSETQYF.

The chain uses TRBV29-1 and TRBJ1-2; 8 nucleotides line up with TRBD1. This CDR3 has 14 amino acids. The J segment lost 5 bases and the V segment lost 3 bases, leaving 8 bases of the junction unmatched. Germline assignment: CDR1 SQVTM and CDR2 ANQGSEA. In nucleotides, the CDR3 is TGCAGCGTTGAGACAGGGGCCTCCCGGTATGGCTACACCTTC. This translates into CSVETGASRYGYTF.

V and J are TRBV10-3 and TRBJ2-6; TRBD2 agrees at 7 bases. Germline values: CDR1 ENHRY, CDR2 SYGVKD. The trim removed 4 bases at V and 2 bases at J, leaving 2 bases unmatched. This CDR3 is built from 15 residues. CDR3 in DNA: TGTGCCATCAGTGTGGGGGGGACTGGGGCCAACGTCCTGACTTTC. It codes for CAISVGGTGANVLTF.

The chain carries TRBV7-6 and TRBJ1-2; 9 nucleotides line up with TRBD1. With V trimmed by 5 bases and J by 6 bases, 7 bases remained unmatched. CDR3 length equals 14 residues. Germline V gene lookup returns CDR1 SGHVS and CDR2 FNYEAQ. CDR3 DNA: TGTGCCAGCAGCCCACTGGGACAGGGACATGGCTACACCTTC. This sequence encodes CASSPLGQGHGYTF.